A single sample gave rise to the 29 T cell receptor beta chains below, sequenced in a study of T cells expressing NK-cell markers. TCRdb reanalyzed the 5' RACE reads, giving one entry per CDR3 protein sequence and no DNA. The record lists 350,000 to 500,000 distinct CDR3 sequences, of which the ten most abundant hold 6% to 9.5%. The sample consisted of blood T cells: a sorted CD56 or NKG2C T cell subset, CD4+ or CD8+ T cells, or bulk PBMC T cells (not recorded which). The receptors derive from a woman aged 18 to 75 in good health.

The genes are TRBV12-3 or TRBV12-4 and TRBJ2-3. There are 13 residues in the CDR3. The chain's CDR3 is CASSRPVTDTQYF.

The chain is built from TRBV18 and TRBJ2-2; there is no DNA to check the TCRdb D call of TRBD1. The CDR3 covers 16 residues. CDR1 and CDR2 from the germline V gene are KGHSH and LQKENI. This CDR3 is CASSPTTGGNTGELFF.

The V call is TRBV29-1, the J call TRBJ2-7; with no DNA, the TCRdb D assignment of TRBD1 cannot be verified. Germline CDR1 SQVTM, CDR2 ANQGSEA. The CDR3 has 14 residues. This CDR3 reads CSVPKGERVIEQYF.

This chain joins TRBV30 and TRBJ2-1; TCRdb names TRBD1, which stays unverified in the absence of DNA. The CDR3 length is 13 residues. Germline lookup yields CDR1 GTSNPN and CDR2 SVGIG (reference sequence). The CDR3 sequence: CAWSVRSGGNQFF.

The V and J genes are TRBV12-3 or TRBV12-4 and TRBJ2-1; lacking DNA, the TRBD1 call made by TCRdb goes unchecked. The length of the CDR3 is 11 residues. The CDR3 here is CASSREREQFF.

V gene TRBV7-6 combines with J gene TRBJ2-7; TCRdb lists TRBD2, though no DNA is available to test this call. CDR1 and CDR2 (germline): SGHVS, FNYEAQ. The CDR3 has 12 amino acids. The CDR3 protein is CASTARFNEQYF. Complete variable domain (other parts from reference TRBV7-6 and TRBJ2-7): GAGVSQSPRYKVTKRGQDVALRCDPISGHVSLYWYRQALGQGPEFLTYFNYEAQQDKSGLPNDRFSAERPEGSISTLTIQRTEQRDSAMYRCASTARFNEQYFGPGTRLTVT.

V usage is TRBV19 and J usage is TRBJ2-2; no DNA is available, so the TRBD1 call from TCRdb remains unchecked. The CDR3 contains 19 residues. Germline CDR1 LNHDA, CDR2 SQIVND (reference sequence). The CDR3 sequence is CASSIEIQEGHTPPEELFF.

The chain is built from TRBV29-1 and TRBJ2-7; TCRdb returns TRBD1, unconfirmable since there is no DNA. The CDR3 consists of 12 residues. Germline loops: CDR1 SQVTM, CDR2 ANQGSEA. The CDR3 sequence: CSVEGQNYEQYF.

This rearrangement joins TRBV15 to TRBJ2-1; TCRdb names TRBD2, which stays unverified in the absence of DNA. From germline, CDR1 is LNHNV and CDR2 YYDKDF (reference sequence). The CDR3 covers 18 residues. The CDR3 protein is CATSRRLAGVLPGNEQFF. Combining the CDR3 with reference TRBV15 and TRBJ2-1 gives the whole variable domain DAMVIQNPRYQVTQFGKPVTLSCSQTLNHNVMYWYQQKSSQAPKLLFHYYDKDFNNEADTPDNFQSRRPNTSFCFLDIRSPGLGDTAMYLCATSRRLAGVLPGNEQFFGPGTRLTVL.

The J gene is TRBJ2-1, the V gene TRBV14; TCRdb gives TRBD2 as the D gene, but with no DNA this cannot be confirmed. CDR3 length: 15 residues. Germline CDR1 and CDR2: SGHDN and FVKESK. CDR3 sequence: CASSPPSGSRSEQFF.

The gene calls are TRBV18 and TRBJ2-5; the D call of TRBD1 rests on TCRdb alone, since no DNA is present to check it. Looked up from germline, CDR1 is KGHSH and CDR2 is LQKENI. CDR3 length equals 17 residues. CDR3 residues: CASSPRGAGATGETQYF.

This rearrangement joins TRBV3-1 to TRBJ2-5; without DNA, the TCRdb call of TRBD1 cannot be checked. CDR1 LGHDT and CDR2 YNNKEL come from the germline V gene (reference sequence). The CDR3 has 13 residues. The CDR3 reads CASKRGSDETLYF.

The CDR3 spells CASSPRGDSPLHF. J is TRBJ1-6 and V is TRBV9; no DNA is available, so the TRBD1 call from TCRdb remains unchecked. Germline V gene sequence: CDR1 SGDLS, CDR2 YYNGEE. The CDR3 consists of 13 residues.

This chain links TRBV20-1 with TRBJ1-1; TCRdb calls TRBD1, which cannot be checked without DNA. This CDR3 region has 13 residues. The germline V gene encodes CDR1 DFQATT and CDR2 SNEGSKA (reference sequence). The CDR3: CSARDGQGGEAFF.

The CDR3 loop is CASSPGQGNQPQHF. The rearrangement joins TRBV7-9 to TRBJ1-5; TCRdb outputs TRBD1, but without DNA this stays unchecked. Germline assignment: CDR1 SEHNR and CDR2 FQNEAQ (reference sequence). The length of the CDR3 is 14 residues.

This chain connects TRBV6-2 or TRBV6-3 to TRBJ2-5; lacking DNA, the TRBD2 call made by TCRdb goes unchecked. The CDR3 sequence is 16 residues long. Looked up from germline, CDR1 is MNHEY and CDR2 is SVGEGT. CDR3: CASSTRTSGFQETQYF.

V and J are TRBV4-2 and TRBJ2-3; no DNA is available, so the TRBD1 call from TCRdb remains unchecked. This CDR3 spans 18 amino acids. Looked up from germline, CDR1 is LGHNA and CDR2 is YNFKEQ. The CDR3 sequence: CASSQGGTAAPSTDTQYF.

The rearrangement joins TRBV27 to TRBJ2-7. CDR3 size: 14 residues. The germline CDR1 and CDR2 sequences are MNHEY and SMNVEV (reference sequence). This chain's CDR3 is CASSPTTDAWEQYF.

CDR3 region: CASSVSGVAGANVLTF. The rearrangement links TRBV25-1 to TRBJ2-6; no DNA is available, so the TRBD1 call from TCRdb remains unchecked. The length of the CDR3 is 16 residues. CDR1 and CDR2 from the germline V gene are MGHDK and SYGVNS.

The genes are TRBV10-2 and TRBJ2-1; no DNA is available, so the TRBD2 call from TCRdb remains unchecked. Germline V gene data show CDR1 as WSHSY and CDR2 as SAAADI. The length of the CDR3 is 16 residues. The CDR3 sequence is CASRIGLAGAYNEQFF.

The chain employs TRBV5-1 and TRBJ2-2; TCRdb proposes TRBD1, but this gene call is untestable without DNA. Germline V gene sequence: CDR1 SGHRS, CDR2 YFSETQ. The length of the CDR3 is 16 residues. The CDR3 loop is CASSLADRGHTGELFF. The full variable domain, with the rest looked up from reference TRBV5-1 and TRBJ2-2, is KAGVTQTPRYLIKTRGQQVTLSCSPISGHRSVSWYQQTPGQGLQFLFEYFSETQRNKGNFPGRFSGRQFSNSRSEMNVSTLELGDSALYLCASSLADRGHTGELFFGEGSRLTVL.

The rearrangement uses TRBV12-3 or TRBV12-4 and TRBJ2-1; TCRdb reports TRBD1, a call that lacks DNA to check it against. This CDR3 has 13 amino acids. CDR3 sequence: CASTWDVYNEQFF.

The gene calls are TRBV25-1 and TRBJ2-7; the D gene TCRdb calls, TRBD1, cannot be checked with no DNA. The CDR3 spans 16 residues. Germline V CDR1 and CDR2: MGHDK, SYGVNS. CDR3 amino acids: CASSEWSPRGRHEQYF.

The rearrangement links TRBV5-1 to TRBJ2-1; TCRdb's assignment of TRBD2 cannot be checked, as there is no DNA. The CDR3 has 16 residues. The germline V gene encodes CDR1 SGHRS and CDR2 YFSETQ. This chain's CDR3 is CASSLVLAGGNNEQFF.

The CDR3 is CSADRTNTEAFF. The rearrangement uses TRBV29-1 and TRBJ1-1; with no DNA, the TCRdb D assignment of TRBD1 cannot be verified. Germline CDR1 is SQVTM and CDR2 is ANQGSEA. The length of the CDR3 is 12 residues.

The chain is built from TRBV7-8 and TRBJ2-3; TCRdb's D call of TRBD1 is untestable without DNA. CDR3 length: 14 residues. Germline assignment: CDR1 SGHVS and CDR2 FQNEAQ. CDR3: CASSLETATDTQYF.

This sequence joins TRBV11-2 and TRBJ1-5; the TCRdb call, TRBD1, lacks DNA for checking. Looked up from germline, CDR1 is SGHAT and CDR2 is FQNNGV. This CDR3 has 15 residues. CDR3 in amino acids: CASSLQGASNQPQHF. Full variable domain (missing parts from reference TRBV11-2 and TRBJ1-5): EAGVAQSPRYKIIEKRQSVAFWCNPISGHATLYWYQQILGQGPKLLIQFQNNGVVDDSQLPKDRFSAERLKGVDSTLKIQPAKLEDSAVYLCASSLQGASNQPQHFGDGTRLSIL.

The J gene is TRBJ1-1, the V gene TRBV3-1; TCRdb's D call of TRBD1 is untestable without DNA. Germline CDR1 and CDR2: LGHDT and YNNKEL (reference sequence). The CDR3 totals 16 residues. The chain's CDR3 is CASSRGTQRRDTEAFF. Complete variable domain (other parts from reference TRBV3-1 and TRBJ1-1): DTAVSQTPKYLVTQMGNDKSIKCEQNLGHDTMYWYKQDSKKFLKIMFSYNNKELIINETVPNRFSPKSPDKAHLNLHINSLELGDSAVYFCASSRGTQRRDTEAFFGQGTRLTVV.

CDR3 sequence: CSARPRDRWDTEAFF. The chain couples TRBV20-1 to TRBJ1-1; there is no DNA to check the TCRdb D call of TRBD1. The CDR3 spans 15 residues. From germline, CDR1 is DFQATT and CDR2 SNEGSKA (reference sequence).